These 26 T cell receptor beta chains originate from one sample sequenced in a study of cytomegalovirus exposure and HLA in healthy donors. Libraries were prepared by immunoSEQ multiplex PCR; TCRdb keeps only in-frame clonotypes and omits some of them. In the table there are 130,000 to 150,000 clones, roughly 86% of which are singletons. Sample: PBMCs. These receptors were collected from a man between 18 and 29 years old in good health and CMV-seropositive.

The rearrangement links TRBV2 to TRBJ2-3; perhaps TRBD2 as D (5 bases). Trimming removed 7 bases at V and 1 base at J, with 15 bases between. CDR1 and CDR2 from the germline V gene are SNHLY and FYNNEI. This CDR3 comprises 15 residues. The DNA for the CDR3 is TGTGCCAGCACCCGAGAGGACTCACGCACAGATACGCAGTATTTT. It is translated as CASTREDSRTDTQYF.

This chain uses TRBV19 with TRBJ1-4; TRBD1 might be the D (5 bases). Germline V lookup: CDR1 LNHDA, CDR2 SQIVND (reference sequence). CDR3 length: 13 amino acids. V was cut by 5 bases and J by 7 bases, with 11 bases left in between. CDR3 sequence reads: CASSLLQGEKLFF. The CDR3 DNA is TGTGCCAGTAGTCTCCTCCAGGGTGAAAAACTGTTTTTT. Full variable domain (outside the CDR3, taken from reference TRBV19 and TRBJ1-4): DGGITQSPKYLFRKEGQNVTLSCEQNLNHDAMYWYRQDPGQGLRLIYYSQIVNDFQKGDIAEGYSVSREKKESFPLTVTSAQKNPTAFYLCASSLLQGEKLFFGSGTQLSVL.

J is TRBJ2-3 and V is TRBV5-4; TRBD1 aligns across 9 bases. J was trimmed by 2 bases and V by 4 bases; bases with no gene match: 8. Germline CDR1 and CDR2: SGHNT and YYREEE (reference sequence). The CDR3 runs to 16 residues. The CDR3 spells CASSRGQGSDTDTQYF. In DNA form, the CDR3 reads TGTGCCAGCAGCCGAGGACAGGGGAGTGACACAGATACGCAGTATTTT.

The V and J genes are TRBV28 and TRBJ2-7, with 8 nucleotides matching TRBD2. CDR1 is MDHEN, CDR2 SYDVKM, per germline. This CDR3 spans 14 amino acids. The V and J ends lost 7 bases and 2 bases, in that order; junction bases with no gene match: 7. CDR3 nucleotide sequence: TGTGCCAGCACCTTAGCGGGATATGCCTACGAGCAGTACTTC. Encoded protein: CASTLAGYAYEQYF.

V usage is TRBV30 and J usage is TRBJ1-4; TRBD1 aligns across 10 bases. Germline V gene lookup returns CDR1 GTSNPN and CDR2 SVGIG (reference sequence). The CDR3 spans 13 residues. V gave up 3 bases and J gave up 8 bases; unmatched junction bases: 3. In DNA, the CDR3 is TGTGCCTGGAGAAGGGACAGGGGAGAAAAACTGTTTTTT. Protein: CAWRRDRGEKLFF.

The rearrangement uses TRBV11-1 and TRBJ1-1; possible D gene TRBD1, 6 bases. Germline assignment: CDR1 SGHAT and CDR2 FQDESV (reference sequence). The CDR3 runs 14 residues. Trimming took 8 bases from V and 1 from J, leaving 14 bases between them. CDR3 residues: CASSPVQGNTEAFF. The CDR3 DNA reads TGTGCCAGCTCCCCCGTACAGGGGAACACTGAAGCTTTCTTT.

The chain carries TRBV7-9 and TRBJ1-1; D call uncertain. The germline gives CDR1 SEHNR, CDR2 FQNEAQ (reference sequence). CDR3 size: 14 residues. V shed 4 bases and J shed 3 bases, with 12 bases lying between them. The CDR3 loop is CASSWKRRDTEAFF. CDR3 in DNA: TGTGCCAGCAGCTGGAAGAGGAGGGACACTGAAGCTTTCTTT. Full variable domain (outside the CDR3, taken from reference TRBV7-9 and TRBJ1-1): DTGVSQNPRHKITKRGQNVTFRCDPISEHNRLYWYRQTLGQGPEFLTYFQNEAQLEKSRLLSDRFSAERPKGSFSTLEIQRTEQGDSAMYLCASSWKRRDTEAFFGQGTRLTVV.

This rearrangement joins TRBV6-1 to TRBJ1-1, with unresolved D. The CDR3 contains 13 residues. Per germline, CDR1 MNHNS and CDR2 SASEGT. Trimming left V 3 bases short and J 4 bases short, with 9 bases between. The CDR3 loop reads CASSEWGGTEAFF. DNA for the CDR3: TGTGCCAGCAGTGAGTGGGGAGGCACTGAAGCTTTCTTT.

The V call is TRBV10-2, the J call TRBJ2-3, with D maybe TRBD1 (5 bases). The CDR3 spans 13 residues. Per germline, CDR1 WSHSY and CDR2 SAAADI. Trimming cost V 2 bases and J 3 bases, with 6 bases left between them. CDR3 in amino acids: CASSERGTDTQYF. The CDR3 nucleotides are TGCGCCAGCAGTGAGAGGGGAACAGATACGCAGTATTTT.

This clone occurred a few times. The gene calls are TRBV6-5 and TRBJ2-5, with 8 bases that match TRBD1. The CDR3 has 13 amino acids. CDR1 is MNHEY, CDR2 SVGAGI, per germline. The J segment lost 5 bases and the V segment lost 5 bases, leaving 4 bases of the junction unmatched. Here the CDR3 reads CASSRRGRETQYF. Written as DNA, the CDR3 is TGTGCCAGCAGTCGCAGGGGGCGCGAGACCCAGTACTTC.

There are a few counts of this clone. CDR3: CASSKGGAGPLNSPLHF. The CDR3 DNA follows: TGTGCCAGCAGCAAAGGTGGCGCAGGGCCTTTAAATTCACCCCTCCACTTT. This chain uses TRBV21-1 with TRBJ1-6; the table's D call TRBD1 went unverified against the DNA. TRBV21-1 represents a pseudogene. This CDR3 contains 17 residues.

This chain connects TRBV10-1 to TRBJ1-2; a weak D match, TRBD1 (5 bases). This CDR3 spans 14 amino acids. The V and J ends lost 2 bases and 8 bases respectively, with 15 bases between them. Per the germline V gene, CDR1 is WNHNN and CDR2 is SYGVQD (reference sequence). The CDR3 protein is CASSEGQGIHGYTF. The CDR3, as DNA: TGCGCCAGCAGTGAGGGGCAGGGAATCCACGGCTACACCTTC.

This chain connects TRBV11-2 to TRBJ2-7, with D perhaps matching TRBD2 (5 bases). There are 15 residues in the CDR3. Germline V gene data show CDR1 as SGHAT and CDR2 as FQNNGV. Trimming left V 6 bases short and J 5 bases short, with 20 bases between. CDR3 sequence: CASSRLGKDGDEQYF. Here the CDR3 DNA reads TGTGCCAGCAGTCGTCTAGGCAAAGACGGGGACGAGCAGTACTTC.

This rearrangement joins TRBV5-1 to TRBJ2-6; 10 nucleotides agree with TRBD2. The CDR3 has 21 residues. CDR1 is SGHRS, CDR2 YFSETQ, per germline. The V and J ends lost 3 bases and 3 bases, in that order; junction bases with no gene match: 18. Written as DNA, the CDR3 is TGCGCCAGCAGCTCCGAGAACCGAACTAGCGGGATTGTAGGTGGGGCCAACGTCCTGACTTTC. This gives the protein CASSSENRTSGIVGGANVLTF. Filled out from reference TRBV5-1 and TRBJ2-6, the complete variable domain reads KAGVTQTPRYLIKTRGQQVTLSCSPISGHRSVSWYQQTPGQGLQFLFEYFSETQRNKGNFPGRFSGRQFSNSRSEMNVSTLELGDSALYLCASSSENRTSGIVGGANVLTFGAGSRLTVL.

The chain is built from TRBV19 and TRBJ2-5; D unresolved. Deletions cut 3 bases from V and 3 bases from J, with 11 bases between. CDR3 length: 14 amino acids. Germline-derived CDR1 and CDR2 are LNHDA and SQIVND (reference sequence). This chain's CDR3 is CASSMATREETQYF. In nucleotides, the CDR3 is TGTGCCAGTAGTATGGCCACCCGGGAAGAGACCCAGTACTTC. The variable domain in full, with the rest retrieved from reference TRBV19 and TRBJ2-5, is DGGITQSPKYLFRKEGQNVTLSCEQNLNHDAMYWYRQDPGQGLRLIYYSQIVNDFQKGDIAEGYSVSREKKESFPLTVTSAQKNPTAFYLCASSMATREETQYFGPGTRLLVL.

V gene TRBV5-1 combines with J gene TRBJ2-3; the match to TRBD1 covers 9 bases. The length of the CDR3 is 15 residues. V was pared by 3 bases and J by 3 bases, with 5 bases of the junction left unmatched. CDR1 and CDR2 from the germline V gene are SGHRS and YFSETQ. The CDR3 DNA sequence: TGCGCCAGCAGCTCCTTACAGGGGGCGACAGATACGCAGTATTTT. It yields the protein CASSSLQGATDTQYF. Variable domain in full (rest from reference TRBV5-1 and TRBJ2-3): KAGVTQTPRYLIKTRGQQVTLSCSPISGHRSVSWYQQTPGQGLQFLFEYFSETQRNKGNFPGRFSGRQFSNSRSEMNVSTLELGDSALYLCASSSLQGATDTQYFGPGTRLTVL.

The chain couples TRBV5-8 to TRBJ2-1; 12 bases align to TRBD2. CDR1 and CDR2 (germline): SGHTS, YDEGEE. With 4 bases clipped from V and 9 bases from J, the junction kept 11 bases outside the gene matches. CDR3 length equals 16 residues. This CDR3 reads CASSLGAGLAGLEQFF. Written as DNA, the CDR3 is TGTGCCAGCAGCCTTGGAGCGGGACTAGCGGGCCTTGAGCAGTTCTTC.

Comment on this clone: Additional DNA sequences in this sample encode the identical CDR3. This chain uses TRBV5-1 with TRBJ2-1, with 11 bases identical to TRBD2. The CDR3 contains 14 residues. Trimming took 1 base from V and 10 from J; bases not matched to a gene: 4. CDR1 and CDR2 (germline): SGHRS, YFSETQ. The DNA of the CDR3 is TGCGCCAGCAGCTTGAACCTAGCGGGAGGAGAGCAGTTCTTC. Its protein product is CASSLNLAGGEQFF.

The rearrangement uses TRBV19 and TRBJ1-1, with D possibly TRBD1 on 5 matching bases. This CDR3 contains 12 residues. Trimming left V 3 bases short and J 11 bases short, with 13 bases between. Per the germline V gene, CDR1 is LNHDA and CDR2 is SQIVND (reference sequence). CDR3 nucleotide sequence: TGTGCCAGTAGTATGTACGGAGCAGGGGCTTTCTTT. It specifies CASSMYGAGAFF. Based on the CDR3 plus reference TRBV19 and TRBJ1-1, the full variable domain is DGGITQSPKYLFRKEGQNVTLSCEQNLNHDAMYWYRQDPGQGLRLIYYSQIVNDFQKGDIAEGYSVSREKKESFPLTVTSAQKNPTAFYLCASSMYGAGAFFGQGTRLTVV.

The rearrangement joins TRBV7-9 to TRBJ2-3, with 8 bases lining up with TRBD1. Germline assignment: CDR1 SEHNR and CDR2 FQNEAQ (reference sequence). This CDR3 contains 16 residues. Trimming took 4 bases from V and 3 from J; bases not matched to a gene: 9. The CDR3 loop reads CASSSYTGGLTDTQYF. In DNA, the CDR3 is TGTGCCAGCAGCTCTTATACAGGGGGGCTAACAGATACGCAGTATTTT.

In DNA form, the CDR3 reads TGTGCCATCGGGGGGTATTCCTACAATGAGCAGTTCTTC. Translated, it gives CAIGGYSYNEQFF. This rearrangement joins TRBV10-3 to TRBJ2-1; D is perhaps TRBD2 (6 bases). Germline V gene data show CDR1 as ENHRY and CDR2 as SYGVKD. The CDR3 sequence is 13 residues long. V gave up 8 bases and J gave up 1 base, with 9 bases separating them.

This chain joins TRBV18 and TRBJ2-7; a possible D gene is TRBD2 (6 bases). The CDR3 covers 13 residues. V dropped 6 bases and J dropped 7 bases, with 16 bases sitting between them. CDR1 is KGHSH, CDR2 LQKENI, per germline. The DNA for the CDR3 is TGTGCCAGCTCTCCCGGACTACAATCTGAGCAGTACTTC. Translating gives CASSPGLQSEQYF.

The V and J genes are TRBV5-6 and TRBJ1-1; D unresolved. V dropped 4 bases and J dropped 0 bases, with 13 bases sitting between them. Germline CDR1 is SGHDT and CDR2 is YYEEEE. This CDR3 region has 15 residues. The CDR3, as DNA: TGTGCCAGCAGCCCGGCGGGGAGGGTGAACACTGAAGCTTTCTTT. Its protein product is CASSPAGRVNTEAFF.

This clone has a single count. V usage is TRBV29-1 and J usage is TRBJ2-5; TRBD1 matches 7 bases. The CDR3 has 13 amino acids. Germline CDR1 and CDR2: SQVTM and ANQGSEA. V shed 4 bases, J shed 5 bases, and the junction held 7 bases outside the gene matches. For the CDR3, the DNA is TGCAGCGTTGCCTTACGACAGGGTGAGACCCAGTACTTC. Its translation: CSVALRQGETQYF.

DNA for the CDR3: TGTGCCAGCAGCTCCTTTGAGAGAAACACCATATATTTT. This translates into CASSSFERNTIYF. The chain recombines TRBV7-6 with TRBJ1-3; D is unresolved. Trimming removed 4 bases from V and 5 bases from J, with 9 bases in between. CDR3 length: 13 amino acids. Germline V gene sequence: CDR1 SGHVS, CDR2 FNYEAQ. Complete variable domain (other parts from reference TRBV7-6 and TRBJ1-3): GAGVSQSPRYKVTKRGQDVALRCDPISGHVSLYWYRQALGQGPEFLTYFNYEAQQDKSGLPNDRFSAERPEGSISTLTIQRTEQRDSAMYRCASSSFERNTIYFGEGSWLTVV.

The DNA of the CDR3 is TGCAGCGTTGATGTTGGACAGGGGCTTCCCGGGGAGCTGTTTTTT. It specifies CSVDVGQGLPGELFF. The gene calls are TRBV29-1 and TRBJ2-2; 9 bases are shared with TRBD1. V shed 3 bases, J shed 6 bases, and the junction held 8 bases outside the gene matches. The CDR3 is made up of 15 amino acids. Per the germline V gene, CDR1 is SQVTM and CDR2 is ANQGSEA.